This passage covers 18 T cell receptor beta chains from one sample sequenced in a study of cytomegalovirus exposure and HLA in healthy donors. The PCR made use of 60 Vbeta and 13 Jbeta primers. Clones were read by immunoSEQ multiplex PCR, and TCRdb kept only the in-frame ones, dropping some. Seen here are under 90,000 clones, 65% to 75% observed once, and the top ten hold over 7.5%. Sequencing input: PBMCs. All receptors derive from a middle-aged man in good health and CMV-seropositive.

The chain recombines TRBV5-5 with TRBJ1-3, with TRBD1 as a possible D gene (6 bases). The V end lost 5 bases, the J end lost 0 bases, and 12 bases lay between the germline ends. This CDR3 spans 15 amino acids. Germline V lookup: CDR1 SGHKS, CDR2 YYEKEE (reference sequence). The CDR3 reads CASSPDRNSGNTIYF. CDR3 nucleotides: TGTGCCAGCAGTCCTGACAGGAACTCTGGAAACACCATATATTTT.

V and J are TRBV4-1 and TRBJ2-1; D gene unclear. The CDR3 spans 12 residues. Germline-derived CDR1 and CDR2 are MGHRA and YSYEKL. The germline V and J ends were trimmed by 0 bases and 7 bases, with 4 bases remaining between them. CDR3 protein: CASSQDSNEQFF. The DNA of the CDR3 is TGCGCCAGCAGCCAAGATTCAAATGAGCAGTTCTTC.

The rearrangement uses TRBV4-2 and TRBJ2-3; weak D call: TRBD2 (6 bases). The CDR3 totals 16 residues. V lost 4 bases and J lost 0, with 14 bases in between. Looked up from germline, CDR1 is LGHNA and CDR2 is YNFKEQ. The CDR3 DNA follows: TGTGCCAGCAGCCGGGACTTCACAGCTAGCACAGATACGCAGTATTTT. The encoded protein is CASSRDFTASTDTQYF.

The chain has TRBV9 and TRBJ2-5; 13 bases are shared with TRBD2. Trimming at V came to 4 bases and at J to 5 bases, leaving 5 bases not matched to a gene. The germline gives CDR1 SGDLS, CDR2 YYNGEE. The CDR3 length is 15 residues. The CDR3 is CASSTGTSGTETQYF. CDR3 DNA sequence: TGTGCCAGCAGCACCGGGACTAGCGGGACTGAGACCCAGTACTTC.

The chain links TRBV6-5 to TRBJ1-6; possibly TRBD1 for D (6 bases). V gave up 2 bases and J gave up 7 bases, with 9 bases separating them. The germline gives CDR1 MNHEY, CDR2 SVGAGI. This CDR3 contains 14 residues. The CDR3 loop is CASSYGQNNSPLHF. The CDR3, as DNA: TGTGCCAGCAGTTACGGACAGAACAATTCACCCCTCCACTTT.

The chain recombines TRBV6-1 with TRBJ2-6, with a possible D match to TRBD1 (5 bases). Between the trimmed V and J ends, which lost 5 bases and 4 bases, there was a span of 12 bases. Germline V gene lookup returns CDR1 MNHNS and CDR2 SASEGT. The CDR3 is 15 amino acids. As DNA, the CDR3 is TGTGCCAGCAGTCCTACAGGCTCGGGGGCCAACGTCCTGACTTTC. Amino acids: CASSPTGSGANVLTF.

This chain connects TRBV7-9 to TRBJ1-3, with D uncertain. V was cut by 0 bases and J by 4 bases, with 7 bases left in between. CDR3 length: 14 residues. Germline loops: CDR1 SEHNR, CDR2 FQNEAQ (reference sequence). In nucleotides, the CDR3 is TGTGCCAGCAGCTTAGCTATGACAGGAAACACCATATATTTT. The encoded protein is CASSLAMTGNTIYF.

The CDR3 DNA sequence: TGCGCCAGCAGCCCAGATGGACAGGGCAATCAGCCCCAGCATTTT. Translated: CASSPDGQGNQPQHF. The V and J genes are TRBV5-1 and TRBJ1-5; 7 bases are a match to TRBD1. The CDR3 covers 15 residues. With 4 bases clipped from V and 2 bases from J, the junction kept 6 bases outside the gene matches. Germline loops: CDR1 SGHRS, CDR2 YFSETQ. The variable domain in full, with the rest retrieved from reference TRBV5-1 and TRBJ1-5, is KAGVTQTPRYLIKTRGQQVTLSCSPISGHRSVSWYQQTPGQGLQFLFEYFSETQRNKGNFPGRFSGRQFSNSRSEMNVSTLELGDSALYLCASSPDGQGNQPQHFGDGTRLSIL.

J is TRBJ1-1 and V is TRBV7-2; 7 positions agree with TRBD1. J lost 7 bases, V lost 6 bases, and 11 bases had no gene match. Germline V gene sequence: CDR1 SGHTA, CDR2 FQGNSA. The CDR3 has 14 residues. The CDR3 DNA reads TGTGCCAGCAGGATAGAGGGGGCGAGGATTGAAGCTTTCTTT. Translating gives CASRIEGARIEAFF.

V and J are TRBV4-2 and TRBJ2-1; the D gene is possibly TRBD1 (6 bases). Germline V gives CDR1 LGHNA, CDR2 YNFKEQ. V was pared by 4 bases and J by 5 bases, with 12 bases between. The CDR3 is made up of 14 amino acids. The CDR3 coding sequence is TGTGCCAGCAGCCTTAGACAGGACCACAATGAGCAGTTCTTC. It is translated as CASSLRQDHNEQFF.

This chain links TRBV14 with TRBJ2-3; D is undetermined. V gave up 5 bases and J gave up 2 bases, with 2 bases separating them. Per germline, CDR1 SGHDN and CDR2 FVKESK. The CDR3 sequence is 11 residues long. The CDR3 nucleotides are TGTGCCAGCAGCTACACAGATACGCAGTATTTT. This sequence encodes CASSYTDTQYF.

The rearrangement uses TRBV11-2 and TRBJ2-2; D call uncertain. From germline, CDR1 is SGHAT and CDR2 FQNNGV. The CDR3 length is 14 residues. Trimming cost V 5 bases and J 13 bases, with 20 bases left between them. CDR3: CASSQTPTVPRLFF. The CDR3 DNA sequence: TGTGCCAGCAGCCAAACCCCAACAGTACCGAGGCTGTTTTTT. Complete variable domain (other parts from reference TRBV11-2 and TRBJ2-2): EAGVAQSPRYKIIEKRQSVAFWCNPISGHATLYWYQQILGQGPKLLIQFQNNGVVDDSQLPKDRFSAERLKGVDSTLKIQPAKLEDSAVYLCASSQTPTVPRLFFGEGSRLTVL.

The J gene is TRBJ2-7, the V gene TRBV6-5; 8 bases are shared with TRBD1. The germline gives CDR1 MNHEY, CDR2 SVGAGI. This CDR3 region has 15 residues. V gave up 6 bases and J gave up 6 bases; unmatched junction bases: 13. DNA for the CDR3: TGTGCCAGCAGCTCTGACAGGGGAAAAGGATGCGAGCAGTACTTC. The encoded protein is CASSSDRGKGCEQYF.

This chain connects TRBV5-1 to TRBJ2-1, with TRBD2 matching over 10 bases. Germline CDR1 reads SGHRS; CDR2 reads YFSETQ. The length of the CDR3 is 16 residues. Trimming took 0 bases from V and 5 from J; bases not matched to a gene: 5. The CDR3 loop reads CASSLEASGSNNEQFF. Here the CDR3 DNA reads TGCGCCAGCAGCTTGGAGGCTAGCGGGAGCAACAATGAGCAGTTCTTC.

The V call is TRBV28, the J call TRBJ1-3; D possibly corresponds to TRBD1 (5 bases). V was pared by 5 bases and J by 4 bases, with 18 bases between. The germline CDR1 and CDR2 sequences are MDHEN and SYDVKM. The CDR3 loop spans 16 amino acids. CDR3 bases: TGTGCCAGCAGTCCACGGGCCGGGCGGGGCGGAAACACCATATATTTT. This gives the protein CASSPRAGRGGNTIYF.

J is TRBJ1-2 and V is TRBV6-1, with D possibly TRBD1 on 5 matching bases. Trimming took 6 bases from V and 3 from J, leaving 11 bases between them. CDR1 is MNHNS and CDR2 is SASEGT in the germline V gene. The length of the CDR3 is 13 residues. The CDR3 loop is CASRATGDYGYTF. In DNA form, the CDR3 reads TGTGCCAGCAGAGCCACAGGCGACTATGGCTACACCTTC.

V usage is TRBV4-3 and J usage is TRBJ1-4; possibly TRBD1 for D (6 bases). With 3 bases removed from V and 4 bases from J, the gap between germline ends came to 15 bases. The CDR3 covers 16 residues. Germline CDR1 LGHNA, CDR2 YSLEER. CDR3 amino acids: CASSQQLTGLNEKLFF. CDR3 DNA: TGCGCCAGCAGCCAGCAATTGACAGGCCTTAATGAAAAACTGTTTTTT.

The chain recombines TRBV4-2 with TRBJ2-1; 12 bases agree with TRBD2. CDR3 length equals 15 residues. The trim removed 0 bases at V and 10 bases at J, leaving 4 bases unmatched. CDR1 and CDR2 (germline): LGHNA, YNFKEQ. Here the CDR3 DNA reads TGTGCCAGCAGCCAAGAACTAGCGGGGGGACGAGAGCAGTTCTTC. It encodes CASSQELAGGREQFF.